A selection of T cell receptor beta chains follows, all from one sample in a study of radiotherapy plus CTLA-4 blockade in lung cancer. TCRdb keeps only in-frame clones here, not all; method: immunoSEQ multiplex PCR. The sample lists 81,000 or so clones, around 83% occurring once. The sample consisted of peripheral blood, taken from a patient treated with radiotherapy plus ipilimumab. These TCRs come from a human donor with non-small cell lung cancer that progressed on radiotherapy plus ipilimumab. CDR3s include the opening cysteine and the closing phenylalanine or tryptophan. The D gene is left open where the match is weak. Size is omitted from some rows. Given values are once, few, many or a class for expanded clones.

J gene | V gene | D gene | clone size | CDR3 DNA | CDR3 protein
TRBJ2-7 | TRBV27 | NA | NA | TGTGCCAGCAGTTTATCCAGGGGTTCCCTCTACGAGCAGTACTTC | CASSLSRGSLYEQYF
TRBJ1-2 | TRBV2 | TRBD1 | NA | TGTGCCAGCAGCGGACAGGCCACCTATGGCTACACCTTC | CASSGQATYGYTF
TRBJ2-7 | TRBV6-6 | NA | NA | TGTGCCAGCAGCCCAAATAGGGTTACCTACGAGCAGTACTTC | CASSPNRVTYEQYF
TRBJ2-7 | TRBV27 | TRBD2 | NA | TGTGCCAGCAGTCTAGTGCCCCCGGGACTAGGCGGCTCCTACGAGCAGTACTTC | CASSLVPPGLGGSYEQYF
TRBJ1-2 | TRBV7-2 | NA | NA | TGTGCCAGCAGCTTTTACGGCAGTGGCTACACCTTC | CASSFYGSGYTF
TRBJ2-1 | TRBV9 | TRBD2 | NA | TGTGCCAGCAGCGTACTAGCGGGGATAAATGAGCAGTTCTTC | CASSVLAGINEQFF
TRBJ2-5 | TRBV10-3 | TRBD1 | NA | TGTGCCATCAGTGACTCCTCGGGACAGCAAGAGACCCAGTACTTC | CAISDSSGQQETQYF
TRBJ2-5 | TRBV5-1 | TRBD2 | few | TGCGCCAGCAGCAGAGAAGCGGGGCAAGAGACCCAGTACTTC | CASSREAGQETQYF
TRBJ1-4 | TRBV9 | NA | once | TGTGCCAGCAGCACCCACGGGGGAGTTAATGAAAAACTGTTTTTT | CASSTHGGVNEKLFF
TRBJ1-1 | TRBV11-3 | NA | once | TGTGCCAGCAGCGCGCAGAACACTGAAGCTTTCTTT | CASSAQNTEAFF
TRBJ1-1 | TRBV28 | NA | NA | TGTGCCAGCAGTCTCCCCACGGGAACCAACACTGAAGCTTTCTTT | CASSLPTGTNTEAFF
TRBJ1-1 | TRBV18 | TRBD1 | NA | TGTGCCAGCTCACCTGGACAGGGCAACACTGAAGCTTTCTTT | CASSPGQGNTEAFF
TRBJ1-2 | TRBV4-3 | TRBD1 | NA | TGCGCCAGCAGCCAAGGGACAGGGGGCAACTATGGCTACACCTTC | CASSQGTGGNYGYTF
TRBJ1-1 | TRBV6-5 | TRBD1 | NA | TGTGCCAGCAGTTACGCCACAGGGGGTGAAGCTTTCTTT | CASSYATGGEAFF
TRBJ2-5 | TRBV5-1 | TRBD2 | NA | TGCGCCAGCAGCTGGGACCGGGACTATGAAGAGACCCAGTACTTC | CASSWDRDYEETQYF
TRBJ2-7 | TRBV21-1 | NA | NA | TGTGCCAGCACCGGGACAGGGGCCTACGAGCAGTACTTC | CASTGTGAYEQYF
TRBJ2-3 | TRBV14 | TRBD2 | NA | TGTGCCAGCAGGATGCCGGGACTAGCCCCCCACACAGATACGCAGTATTTT | CASRMPGLAPHTDTQYF
TRBJ2-2 | TRBV6-5 | NA | few | TGTGCCAGCAAGCCCCGGACGGCGAGCACCGGGGAGCTGTTTTTT | CASKPRTASTGELFF
TRBJ1-6 | TRBV4-2 | TRBD1 | NA | TGTGCCAGCAGCCACGGACAGGAGGCCTCACCCCTCCACTTT | CASSHGQEASPLHF
TRBJ2-7 | TRBV18 | NA | NA | TGTGCCAGCTCACCAGGGGGCTGGATTAATAAGGGCTACGAGCAGTACTTC | CASSPGGWINKGYEQYF
TRBJ2-2 | TRBV9 | NA | NA | TGTGCCAGCAGCCCTTCGGTTAGGCAACCGAACACCGGGGAGCTGTTTTTT | CASSPSVRQPNTGELFF
TRBJ2-7 | TRBV5-4 | NA | NA | TGTGCCAGCAGCGACAGCCGGACAGCGTTTGGCGAGCAGTACTTC | CASSDSRTAFGEQYF
TRBJ1-1 | TRBV4-3 | NA | NA | TGCGCCAGCAGCCAAGATTTGGCCCTCTCGAACACTGAAGCTTTCTTT | CASSQDLALSNTEAFF
TRBJ1-2 | TRBV7-2 | NA | NA | TGTGCCAGCAGCTTGGCAGGGCGTGGCTACACCTTC | CASSLAGRGYTF
TRBJ2-1 | TRBV5-8 | TRBD2 | NA | TGTGCCAGCAGCCCCCGTTCGTTAGCGGGGGAGCAGTTCTTC | CASSPRSLAGEQFF
TRBJ1-2 | TRBV30 | NA | NA | TGTGCCTGGAGTTTGGCTGGCTACACCTTC | CAWSLAGYTF
TRBJ1-5 | TRBV5-8 | TRBD1 | few | TGTGCCAGCAGCACCAAAGGACAGGGCTATCAGCCCCAGCATTTT | CASSTKGQGYQPQHF
TRBJ2-5 | TRBV7-2 | NA | NA | TGTGCCAGCAGCTATTCTTCGGTCCTTTCGGAGGCCCAGTACTTC | CASSYSSVLSEAQYF
TRBJ2-1 | TRBV4-1 | NA | NA | TGCGCCAGCAGCCAGTGGGCTAGCTTCAACCGGGCCCCTTCCTACAATGAGCAGTTCTTC | CASSQWASFNRAPSYNEQFF
TRBJ2-6 | TRBV15 | NA | NA | TGTGCCACCAGCAGAGATATAGGGTTAGGGGCCAACGTCCTGACTTTC | CATSRDIGLGANVLTF
TRBJ1-5 | TRBV6-5 | NA | NA | TGTGCCAGCAAACTGGGAGTGGGTCAGCCCCAGCATTTT | CASKLGVGQPQHF
TRBJ2-3 | TRBV7-2 | TRBD1 | NA | TGTGCCAGCAGCGACTTGGACAGGGGAGGAGATACGCAGTATTTT | CASSDLDRGGDTQYF
TRBJ2-2 | TRBV23-1 | NA | few | TGCGCCAGCAGTCCCCAGTTCACTAAGAACACCGGGGAGCTGTTTTTT | CASSPQFTKNTGELFF
TRBJ1-1 | TRBV19 | TRBD1 | NA | TGTGCCAGTAGCGTGCAGGGGGTGGGGAACACTGAAGCTTTCTTT | CASSVQGVGNTEAFF
TRBJ1-3 | TRBV2 | NA | NA | TGTGCCAGCACTCAGGGGTACTCTGGAAACACCATATATTTT | CASTQGYSGNTIYF
TRBJ2-7 | TRBV7-2 | NA | NA | TGTGCCAGCAGCTTAGGGTTTCCCCACGAGCAGTACTTC | CASSLGFPHEQYF
TRBJ1-2 | TRBV7-2 | TRBD1 | once | TGTGCCAGCAGCCAAGGGACAGGAGAGGTATATGGTGGCTACACCTTC | CASSQGTGEVYGGYTF
TRBJ1-1 | TRBV6-6 | NA | once | TGTGCCAGCACCACCCCCGTGGGGAACACTGAAGCTTTCTTT | CASTTPVGNTEAFF
TRBJ2-7 | TRBV2 | NA | NA | TGTGCCAGCAGTGAGTCAGGGACATACTACGAGCAGTACTTC | CASSESGTYYEQYF
TRBJ2-1 | TRBV6-5 | NA | NA | TGTGCCAGCAGTTCTCTAGACCGGTCTAAGGTACAGTTCTTC | CASSSLDRSKVQFF
TRBJ2-7 | TRBV10-3 | NA | few | TGTGCCATCAGAGTAGGACGATTCTCCTACGAGCAGTACTTC | CAIRVGRFSYEQYF
TRBJ2-6 | TRBV4-2 | NA | NA | TGTGCCAGCAGCCGCCTGGACGGGAGCTCTGGGGCCAACGTCCTGACTTTC | CASSRLDGSSGANVLTF
TRBJ2-7 | TRBV11-3 | NA | NA | TGTGCCAGCAGCTTAGGCGATGAGGGTTTCGAGGTTTACGAGCAGTACTTC | CASSLGDEGFEVYEQYF
TRBJ1-2 | TRBV10-3 | NA | NA | TGTGCCATCAGTCCAGGGGTTTCGTTCGACTATGGCTACACCTTC | CAISPGVSFDYGYTF
TRBJ2-5 | TRBV5-1 | NA | NA | TGCGCCAGCCGCTTGTCGGGGGCACAAGAGACCCAGTACTTC | CASRLSGAQETQYF
TRBJ1-1 | TRBV10-3 | NA | NA | TGTGCCATCAGATCAGTGGGGGGGAGCACTGAAGCTTTCTTT | CAIRSVGGSTEAFF
TRBJ2-7 | TRBV10-3 | NA | NA | TGTGCCATCAGTGAGGGGTTATACTCCTACGAGCAGTACTTC | CAISEGLYSYEQYF
TRBJ2-5 | TRBV9 | NA | few | TGTGCCAGCAGCGAAACAGCGTACCAAGAGACCCAGTACTTC | CASSETAYQETQYF
TRBJ1-6 | TRBV13 | TRBD1 | NA | TGTGCCAGCAGCTCGACAGGGGAGAATTCACCCCTCCACTTT | CASSSTGENSPLHF
TRBJ1-5 | TRBV4-1 | NA | NA | TGCGCCAGCAGCCACAATGTCGGCCAGCCCCAGCATTTT | CASSHNVGQPQHF
TRBJ2-3 | TRBV6-6 | NA | NA | TGTGCCAGCAGTTACGGATCACGGCGTAGCACAGATACGCAGTATTTT | CASSYGSRRSTDTQYF
TRBJ2-7 | TRBV5-1 | NA | NA | TGCGCCAGCAGCTTGGATTGGAACTACGAGCAGTACTTC | CASSLDWNYEQYF
TRBJ2-7 | TRBV19 | TRBD1 | NA | TGTGCCAGTAGTCCTAGACAGGGCTACGAGCAGTACTTC | CASSPRQGYEQYF